Here is one T cell receptor (beta chain) with its context. Its antigen remains unknown. Compared with germline, one end of the junction differs, possibly owing to a read error. A second PCR of about 7 to 12 cycles used a sample-barcoded 5' primer and a J-beta primer mix. TCRdb processed the 5' RACE reads anew with MiXCR; each CDR3 protein has one entry. The data show under 2 million distinct CDR3 sequences, 34% seen once. There are 12 residues in the CDR3. The germline V gene encodes CDR1 SNHLY and CDR2 FYNNEI. The data derive from a study of blood T cells in healthy people across ages. Overall study findings and caveats: Both higher diversity and more naive CD4+ cells marked long-lived donors when set against aged donors. Unsorted PBMCs blocked a conclusive comparison of naive and antigen-experienced cells.

This TCR was recovered from a woman between 25 and 40 years old in good health. The V call is TRBV2, the J call TRBJ1-2, with a weak D call TRBD1 (6 bases). The material sequenced was blood. The CDR3 region is CASKGEPYDYTF. The CDR3 DNA reads as TGTGCCAGCAAGGGGGAACCCTATGACTACACCTTC.